This TCR beta chain was identified during a study of identical twins. Study observations and caveats: Conclusions were drawn cross-sectionally by statistical analysis, without following the same donors. Shared out-of-frame alpha sequences (those common to twins) showed excess low generation probability.

CDR1 is MNHNS, CDR2 SASEGT, per germline. The CDR3 runs to 14 residues. The V gene end was trimmed by 3 bases and the J gene end by 0 bases; junction bases not matched to a gene: 0. Each CDR3 protein gets one entry after TCRdb re-called the 5' RACE reads with MiXCR. The sample holds 450,000 to 650,000 distinct CDR3 sequences, nearly 10% seen once. This clonotype was observed at least ten times. What it binds is not known. The same data also went into a second study, on yellow fever vaccine responses in identical twins.

Sequenced input: PBMCs. The TCR comes from a woman between 18 and 30 years old in good health. The gene calls are TRBV6-1 and TRBJ1-1; 8 nucleotides agree with TRBD1. CDR3 in DNA: TGTGCCAGCAGTGAGACAGGGGTGAACACTGAAGCTTTCTTT. Amino acids: CASSETGVNTEAFF.